A selection of T cell receptor beta chains follows, all from one sample in a study of shared clonotypes between healthy human individuals. Generated by immunoSEQ multiplex PCR, the TCRdb table keeps only in-frame clones and is missing some. The sample yields millions of clones, just over 90% seen once. Sequenced sample: naive CD4+ T cells from PBMCs. These receptors came from a man aged 18 to 35 in good health. Some clones in this sample may be carry-over from other donors' samples. Both conserved end residues are part of each CDR3. A D gene is named only where the DNA matches it firmly. Clone size appears in some rows only: once, few, many, or a class for an expanded clone.

v_gene: TRBV19
j_gene: TRBJ2-5
abundance: -
d_gene: TRBD1
CDR3aa: CASSMDRDETQYF
CDR3nt: TGTGCCAGTAGTATGGACAGGGATGAGACCCAGTACTTC

v_gene: TRBV9
j_gene: TRBJ2-2
abundance: -
d_gene: -
CDR3aa: CASSGRTNTGELFF
CDR3nt: TGTGCCAGCAGCGGGCGCACTAACACCGGGGAGCTGTTTTTT

v_gene: TRBV25-1
j_gene: TRBJ1-3
abundance: -
d_gene: TRBD1
CDR3aa: CASSSDRGIQNTIYF
CDR3nt: TGTGCCAGCAGCTCCGACAGGGGGATCCAAAACACCATATATTTT

v_gene: TRBV9
j_gene: TRBJ2-7
abundance: -
d_gene: -
CDR3aa: CASSPDGHSYEQYF
CDR3nt: TGTGCCAGCAGCCCAGACGGGCACTCATACGAGCAGTACTTC

v_gene: TRBV18
j_gene: TRBJ2-4
abundance: -
d_gene: -
CDR3aa: CASSPQGMGGNIQYF
CDR3nt: TGTGCCAGCTCACCACAGGGAATGGGGGGAAACATTCAGTACTTC

v_gene: TRBV14
j_gene: TRBJ2-5
abundance: -
d_gene: TRBD2
CDR3aa: CASSPGLQETQYF
CDR3nt: TGTGCCAGCAGCCCGGGACTACAAGAGACCCAGTACTTC

v_gene: TRBV7-7
j_gene: TRBJ2-3
abundance: -
d_gene: -
CDR3aa: CASSFQAQDTQYF
CDR3nt: TGTGCCAGCAGCTTCCAAGCCCAAGATACGCAGTATTTT

v_gene: TRBV4-1
j_gene: TRBJ2-3
abundance: -
d_gene: -
CDR3aa: CASSLAGNTDTQYF
CDR3nt: TGCGCCAGCTCCCTCGCAGGGAACACAGATACGCAGTATTTT

v_gene: TRBV14
j_gene: TRBJ2-5
abundance: once
d_gene: TRBD2
CDR3aa: CASSQKTSGRGETQYF
CDR3nt: TGTGCCAGCAGCCAAAAGACTAGCGGGAGGGGTGAGACCCAGTACTTC

v_gene: TRBV27
j_gene: TRBJ1-4
abundance: -
d_gene: -
CDR3aa: CASSLRVTNEKLFF
CDR3nt: TGTGCCAGCAGTTTAAGGGTCACTAATGAAAAACTGTTTTTT

v_gene: TRBV6-5
j_gene: TRBJ1-2
abundance: -
d_gene: -
CDR3aa: CASSYSGFNGYTF
CDR3nt: TGTGCCAGCAGTTACTCAGGATTTAATGGCTACACCTTC

v_gene: TRBV5-1
j_gene: TRBJ2-7
abundance: -
d_gene: TRBD1
CDR3aa: CASSPRTGAYEQYF
CDR3nt: TGCGCCAGCAGCCCCAGGACAGGGGCCTACGAGCAGTACTTC

v_gene: TRBV15
j_gene: TRBJ2-1
abundance: -
d_gene: -
CDR3aa: CATSRDMAREQFF
CDR3nt: TGTGCCACCAGCAGAGATATGGCGCGGGAGCAGTTCTTC

v_gene: TRBV7-8
j_gene: TRBJ1-5
abundance: -
d_gene: -
CDR3aa: CASSPSGTTSNQPQHF
CDR3nt: TGTGCCAGCAGCCCGTCCGGGACAACAAGCAATCAGCCCCAGCATTTT

v_gene: TRBV28
j_gene: TRBJ2-5
abundance: -
d_gene: -
CDR3aa: CASSLVLSQETQYF
CDR3nt: TGTGCCAGCAGTTTAGTACTAAGCCAAGAGACCCAGTACTTC

v_gene: TRBV11-2
j_gene: TRBJ2-7
abundance: -
d_gene: -
CDR3aa: CASSLEVGSEQYF
CDR3nt: TGTGCCAGCAGCTTAGAAGTTGGGTCCGAGCAGTACTTC

v_gene: TRBV14
j_gene: TRBJ2-5
abundance: -
d_gene: TRBD2
CDR3aa: CASSHWTSGSQETQYF
CDR3nt: TGTGCCAGCAGCCATTGGACTAGCGGGAGCCAAGAGACCCAGTACTTC

v_gene: TRBV7-2
j_gene: TRBJ2-3
abundance: -
d_gene: -
CDR3aa: CASAEGYTDTQYF
CDR3nt: TGTGCCAGCGCGGAGGGGTACACAGATACGCAGTATTTT

v_gene: TRBV9
j_gene: TRBJ2-1
abundance: -
d_gene: -
CDR3aa: CASSVGGGFSYNEQFF
CDR3nt: TGTGCCAGCAGCGTAGGGGGCGGTTTCTCCTACAATGAGCAGTTCTTC

v_gene: TRBV7-9
j_gene: TRBJ2-1
abundance: once
d_gene: TRBD2
CDR3aa: CASSPPGLAGYEQFF
CDR3nt: TGTGCCAGCAGCCCCCCGGGACTAGCGGGATATGAGCAGTTCTTC

v_gene: TRBV6-1
j_gene: TRBJ1-2
abundance: -
d_gene: -
CDR3aa: CASSVGIDYGYTF
CDR3nt: TGTGCCAGCAGTGTGGGAATCGACTATGGCTACACCTTC

v_gene: TRBV27
j_gene: TRBJ2-1
abundance: -
d_gene: TRBD2
CDR3aa: CASRRMGLAGGHNEQFF
CDR3nt: TGTGCCAGCAGGCGAATGGGACTAGCGGGAGGCCACAATGAGCAGTTCTTC

v_gene: TRBV15
j_gene: TRBJ2-7
abundance: -
d_gene: TRBD1
CDR3aa: CATSRPYRGQGYEQYF
CDR3nt: TGTGCCACCAGCAGACCTTATCGGGGACAGGGCTACGAGCAGTACTTC

v_gene: TRBV7-9
j_gene: TRBJ2-3
abundance: -
d_gene: -
CDR3aa: CASSLEGPSTDTQYF
CDR3nt: TGTGCCAGCAGCTTAGAAGGCCCAAGCACAGATACGCAGTATTTT

v_gene: TRBV6-6
j_gene: TRBJ2-1
abundance: -
d_gene: TRBD2
CDR3aa: CASSYSRLATNEQFF
CDR3nt: TGTGCCAGCAGTTACTCGAGACTAGCGACCAATGAGCAGTTCTTC

v_gene: TRBV6-5
j_gene: TRBJ1-2
abundance: -
d_gene: -
CDR3aa: CASSYSSSSGGYTF
CDR3nt: TGTGCCAGCAGTTACTCGAGCAGTAGTGGTGGCTACACCTTC

v_gene: TRBV5-1
j_gene: TRBJ2-7
abundance: -
d_gene: TRBD2
CDR3aa: CASSQGLAETYEQYF
CDR3nt: TGCGCCAGCAGTCAAGGACTAGCGGAGACCTACGAGCAGTACTTC

v_gene: TRBV4-3
j_gene: TRBJ2-7
abundance: -
d_gene: -
CDR3aa: CASSQVHNYEQYF
CDR3nt: TGCGCCAGCAGCCAAGTTCACAACTACGAGCAGTACTTC

v_gene: TRBV19
j_gene: TRBJ2-1
abundance: -
d_gene: TRBD2
CDR3aa: CASSLPGLGDNEQFF
CDR3nt: TGTGCCAGTAGTCTACCGGGACTAGGGGACAATGAGCAGTTCTTC

v_gene: TRBV5-1
j_gene: TRBJ1-2
abundance: -
d_gene: -
CDR3aa: CASSLGGPTNYGYTF
CDR3nt: TGCGCCAGCAGCTTAGGGGGACCCACTAACTATGGCTACACCTTC

v_gene: TRBV7-2
j_gene: TRBJ2-7
abundance: once
d_gene: -
CDR3aa: CASSPAGTGTYEQYF
CDR3nt: TGTGCCAGCAGCCCAGCAGGGACGGGCACCTACGAGCAGTACTTC

v_gene: TRBV7-8
j_gene: TRBJ1-1
abundance: -
d_gene: -
CDR3aa: CASSLVPGRTRGRLGNTEAFF
CDR3nt: TGTGCCAGCAGCTTAGTACCCGGACGGACAAGGGGCCGCCTCGGGAACACTGAAGCTTTCTTT

v_gene: TRBV7-2
j_gene: TRBJ2-5
abundance: -
d_gene: -
CDR3aa: CASSRGSAQETQYF
CDR3nt: TGTGCCAGCAGCCGGGGGAGTGCCCAAGAGACCCAGTACTTC

v_gene: TRBV2
j_gene: TRBJ2-1
abundance: once
d_gene: TRBD1
CDR3aa: CASDPGQGGGEQFF
CDR3nt: TGTGCCAGCGATCCGGGACAGGGGGGAGGCGAGCAGTTCTTC

v_gene: TRBV10-3
j_gene: TRBJ2-3
abundance: -
d_gene: TRBD2
CDR3aa: CATRVSGSWDTQYF
CDR3nt: TGTGCCACCCGGGTTAGCGGGAGTTGGGATACGCAGTATTTT

v_gene: TRBV11-2
j_gene: TRBJ2-7
abundance: -
d_gene: TRBD2
CDR3aa: CATSWGRGDEQYF
CDR3nt: TGTGCCACCAGTTGGGGGAGGGGAGACGAGCAGTACTTC

v_gene: TRBV7-2
j_gene: TRBJ2-7
abundance: -
d_gene: TRBD2
CDR3aa: CASSLHALRASGQIYEQYF
CDR3nt: TGTGCCAGCAGCTTACATGCCCTGCGAGCTAGCGGGCAAATTTACGAGCAGTACTTC

v_gene: TRBV6-4
j_gene: TRBJ1-5
abundance: -
d_gene: TRBD1
CDR3aa: CAIPGQGGSNQPQHF
CDR3nt: TGTGCCATCCCGGGACAGGGGGGTAGCAATCAGCCCCAGCATTTT

v_gene: TRBV7-3
j_gene: TRBJ2-3
abundance: -
d_gene: TRBD1
CDR3aa: CASSLYGQGTDTQYF
CDR3nt: TGTGCCAGCAGCTTATATGGACAGGGGACAGATACGCAGTATTTT

v_gene: TRBV7-2
j_gene: TRBJ2-5
abundance: -
d_gene: TRBD2
CDR3aa: CASSLVRGGQETQYF
CDR3nt: TGTGCCAGCAGCTTAGTACGGGGGGGCCAAGAGACCCAGTACTTC

v_gene: TRBV4-2
j_gene: TRBJ2-2
abundance: -
d_gene: TRBD2
CDR3aa: CASSLVGLAGELFF
CDR3nt: TGTGCCAGCAGCCTCGTGGGACTAGCCGGGGAGCTGTTTTTT

v_gene: TRBV9
j_gene: TRBJ2-1
abundance: -
d_gene: -
CDR3aa: CASSVGGNNEQFF
CDR3nt: TGTGCCAGCAGCGTAGGTGGGAACAATGAGCAGTTCTTC

v_gene: TRBV2
j_gene: TRBJ1-5
abundance: -
d_gene: -
CDR3aa: CASSGGNQPQHF
CDR3nt: TGTGCCAGCAGTGGAGGCAATCAGCCCCAGCATTTT

v_gene: TRBV28
j_gene: TRBJ2-5
abundance: -
d_gene: TRBD1
CDR3aa: CASRPTGGGETQYF
CDR3nt: TGTGCCAGCAGACCTACAGGGGGCGGAGAGACCCAGTACTTC

v_gene: TRBV7-2
j_gene: TRBJ1-1
abundance: -
d_gene: -
CDR3aa: CASSVGRWNTEAFF
CDR3nt: TGTGCCAGCAGCGTCGGACGGTGGAACACTGAAGCTTTCTTT

v_gene: TRBV18
j_gene: TRBJ2-2
abundance: once
d_gene: -
CDR3aa: CASSLQGLGTGELFF
CDR3nt: TGTGCCAGCTCGCTACAGGGATTGGGCACCGGGGAGCTGTTTTTT

v_gene: TRBV7-8
j_gene: TRBJ1-2
abundance: -
d_gene: -
CDR3aa: CASSLVQAGGYGYTF
CDR3nt: TGTGCCAGCAGCTTAGTGCAGGCAGGTGGCTATGGCTACACCTTC